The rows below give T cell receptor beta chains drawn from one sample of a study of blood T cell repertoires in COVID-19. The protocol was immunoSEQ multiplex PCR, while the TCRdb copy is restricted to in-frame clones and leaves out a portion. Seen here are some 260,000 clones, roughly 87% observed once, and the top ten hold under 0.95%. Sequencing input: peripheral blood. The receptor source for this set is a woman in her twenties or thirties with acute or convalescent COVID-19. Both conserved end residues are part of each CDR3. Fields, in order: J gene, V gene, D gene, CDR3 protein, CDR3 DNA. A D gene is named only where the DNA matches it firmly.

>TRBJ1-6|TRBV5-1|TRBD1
CASSPPGQGSSPLHF
TGCGCCAGCAGCCCTCCCGGACAGGGAAGTTCACCCCTCCACTTT
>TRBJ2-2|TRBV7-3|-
CASSLNPGTGELFF
TGTGCCAGCAGCCTAAACCCGGGCACCGGGGAGCTGTTTTTT
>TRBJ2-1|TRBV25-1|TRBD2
CASRPGLAGVPPNEQFF
TGTGCCAGCCGCCCCGGACTAGCGGGAGTTCCCCCCAATGAGCAGTTCTTC
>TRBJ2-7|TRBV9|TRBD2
CASGRADEQYF
TGTGCCAGCGGGAGGGCCGACGAGCAGTACTTC
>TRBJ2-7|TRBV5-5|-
CASSRERSSYEQYF
TGTGCCAGCAGCCGCGAGCGGAGCTCCTACGAGCAGTACTTC
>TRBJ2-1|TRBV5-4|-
CASYSTLQGSSYNEQFF
TGTGCCAGCTATTCTACACTCCAGGGAAGCTCCTACAATGAGCAGTTCTTC
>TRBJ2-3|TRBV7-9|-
CADQRDSDTQYF
TGTGCGGATCAACGGGACTCAGATACGCAGTATTTT
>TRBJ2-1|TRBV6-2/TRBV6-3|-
CASSHPPGRKKYNEQFF
TGTGCCAGCAGTCACCCTCCCGGGAGAAAAAAATACAATGAGCAGTTCTTC
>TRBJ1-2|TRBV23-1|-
CASSQSPPTDHREGYGYTF
TGCGCCAGCAGTCAATCTCCCCCGACCGATCACAGGGAGGGCTATGGCTACACCTTC
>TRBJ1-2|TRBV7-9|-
CASASPQGQVGGYTF
TGTGCCAGCGCCTCGCCTCAGGGTCAAGTAGGTGGCTACACCTTC